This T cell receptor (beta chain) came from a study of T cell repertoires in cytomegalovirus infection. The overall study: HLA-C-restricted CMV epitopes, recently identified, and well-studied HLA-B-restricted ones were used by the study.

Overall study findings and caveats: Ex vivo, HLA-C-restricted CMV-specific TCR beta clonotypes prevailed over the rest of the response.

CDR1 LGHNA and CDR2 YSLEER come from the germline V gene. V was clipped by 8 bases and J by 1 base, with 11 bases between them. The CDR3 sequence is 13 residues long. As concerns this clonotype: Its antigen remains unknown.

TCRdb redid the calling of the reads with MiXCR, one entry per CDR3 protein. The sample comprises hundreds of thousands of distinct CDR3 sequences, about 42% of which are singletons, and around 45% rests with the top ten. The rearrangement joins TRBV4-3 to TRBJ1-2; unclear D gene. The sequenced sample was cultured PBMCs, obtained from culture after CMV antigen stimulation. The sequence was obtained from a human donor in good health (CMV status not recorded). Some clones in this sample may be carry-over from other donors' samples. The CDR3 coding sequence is TGCGCCAGCTCCCCCTGGGTTAACTATGGCTACACCTTC. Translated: CASSPWVNYGYTF.